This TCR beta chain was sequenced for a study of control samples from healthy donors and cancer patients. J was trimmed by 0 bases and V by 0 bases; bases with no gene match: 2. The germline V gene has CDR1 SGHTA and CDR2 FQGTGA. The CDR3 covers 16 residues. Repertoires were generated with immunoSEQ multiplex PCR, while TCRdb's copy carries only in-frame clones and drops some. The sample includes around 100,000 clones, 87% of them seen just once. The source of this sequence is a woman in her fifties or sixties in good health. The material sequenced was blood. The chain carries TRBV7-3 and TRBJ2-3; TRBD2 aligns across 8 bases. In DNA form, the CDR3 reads TGTGCCAGCAGCTTAACCACTAGCGGAAGCACAGATACGCAGTATTTT. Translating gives CASSLTTSGSTDTQYF. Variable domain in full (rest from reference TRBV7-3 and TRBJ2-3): GAGVSQTPSNKVTEKGKYVELRCDPISGHTALYWYRQSLGQGPEFLIYFQGTGAADDSGLPNDRFFAVRPEGSVSTLKIQRTERGDSAVYLCASSLTTSGSTDTQYFGPGTRLTVL.